This TCR beta chain was sequenced during a study of OX40 agonist ivuxolimab in advanced cancers. Across the study: Previous treatment with anti-PD-1, anti-PD-L1 or anti-CTLA-4 therapy was allowed; over 35% had received some. Broader study findings: Antigen specificity was not determined for the expanded peripheral T cells. Among the least clonally expanded were partial responders at 0.1-3.0 mg/kg. With doses of 0.1 to 3.0 mg/kg, CD4+ and CD8+ blood T cells had undergone clonal expansion by week 6.

Turning to this clone: Its specificity is not known.

The CDR3 sequence is 14 residues long. Unmatched junction bases numbered 6, after V lost 7 bases and J lost 1 base. Germline V gene lookup returns CDR1 SNHLY and CDR2 FYNNEI. Assay used: immunoSEQ multiplex PCR; TCRdb lists only in-frame clones, some missing. The sample contains roughly 65,000 clones, about 82% of which appear only once. The chain joins TRBV2 to TRBJ1-1; 7 positions match TRBD1. This sequence originates from an adult with an advanced solid tumor such as melanoma, head and neck, liver or kidney cancer. Source: CD4+ or CD8+ T cells sorted from blood, taken in a trial of the OX40 agonist ivuxolimab. This CDR3 is CASKTTGSNTEAFF. The CDR3 nucleotides read TGTGCCAGCAAGACGACAGGGTCGAACACTGAAGCTTTCTTT.